This entry describes one TCR beta chain. Original data processing: Reference gene primers were amplified, and this amplification served to estimate nucleated cell counts. Method: immunoSEQ multiplex PCR; TCRdb's copy keeps in-frame clones and lacks some. V, J and clone size derive from that table, while D and trimming were established from the DNA sequence. Altogether around 76,000 clones are present, around 91% being singletons, with the ten largest covering about 6.1%. These data come from a study of blood T cell repertoires in COVID-19. Study at large: From the United States, Italy and Spain came samples of acute and convalescent COVID-19. In each case, the material was cDNA or gDNA derived from T cells, B-cell-depleted T cells, or PBMCs.

The CDR3 contains 14 residues. The ends were cut back, 5 bases at V and 5 bases at J, with 16 bases in the middle. Germline assignment: CDR1 MNHEY and CDR2 SVGAGI. The sequenced material came from peripheral blood. The sequence derives from a human donor in a cohort sampled during active COVID-19. The V gene is TRBV6-5, the J gene TRBJ2-7, with D uncertain. The CDR3 nucleotides are TGTGCCAGCAGTCTCACTATAACCTTTGACGAGCAGTACTTC. Protein sequence: CASSLTITFDEQYF.